Shown below are 22 T cell receptor beta chains from a single sample sequenced in a study of T cells after yellow fever vaccination. TCRdb itself ran the 5' RACE reads through MiXCR, one entry per CDR3 protein. This sample has about 330,000 distinct CDR3 sequences, with roughly 7.5% found just once. The sample in question was PBMCs, obtained roughly 45 days after the first yellow fever vaccination. The receptors here all came from a man between 18 and 29 years old who received the YFV17D yellow fever vaccine.

The V and J genes are TRBV7-8 and TRBJ1-1, with a tentative D call TRBD1 (6 bases). Trimming shortened V by 4 bases and J by 6 bases, and 21 bases separated the two germline ends. The CDR3 runs 16 residues. Germline CDR1 reads SGHVS; CDR2 reads FQNEAQ. CDR3 DNA: TGTGCCAGCAGCTCACAGGGTATCGCCCCGGTCGCTGAAGCTTTCTTT. It codes for CASSSQGIAPVAEAFF.

The table lists this clonotype with a few counts. The V and J genes are TRBV19 and TRBJ1-1; D possibly corresponds to TRBD1 (6 bases). Trimming cost V 5 bases and J 1 base, with 14 bases left between them. The CDR3 is 15 amino acids. Germline CDR1 is LNHDA and CDR2 is SQIVND (reference sequence). The CDR3 region has the DNA TGTGCCAGTAGTGGCACAGGGTCCTGGAACACTGAAGCTTTCTTT. As protein: CASSGTGSWNTEAFF.

This clonotype has a handful of counts. The V call is TRBV15, the J call TRBJ2-5, with 8 positions matching TRBD2. Trimming at V came to 0 bases and at J to 2 bases, leaving 2 bases not matched to a gene. This CDR3 comprises 15 residues. The germline V gene has CDR1 LNHNV and CDR2 YYDKDF (reference sequence). The CDR3 nucleotides read TGTGCCACCAGCAGAGACGCGGGGGGTCAAGAGACCCAGTACTTC. It translates to CATSRDAGGQETQYF.

This clonotype was recorded a few times. The chain is built from TRBV7-8 and TRBJ2-1, with D possibly being TRBD2 (6 bases). Germline CDR1 reads SGHVS; CDR2 reads FQNEAQ. The V gene lost 3 bases and the J gene lost 2 bases, with 11 bases spanning the gap. This CDR3 is 15 amino acids long. Here the CDR3 DNA reads TGTGCCAGCAGCTTGTGGCGGGAAACCTACAATGAGCAGTTCTTC. Protein sequence: CASSLWRETYNEQFF. The whole variable domain, filled in from reference TRBV7-8 and TRBJ2-1, reads GAGVSQSPRYKVAKRGQDVALRCDPISGHVSLFWYQQALGQGPEFLTYFQNEAQLDKSGLPSDRFFAERPEGSVSTLKIQRTQQEDSAVYLCASSLWRETYNEQFFGPGTRLTVL.

The chain links TRBV20-1 to TRBJ2-7; 7 bases fit TRBD1. V gave up 4 bases and J gave up 0 bases; unmatched junction bases: 12. CDR1 DFQATT and CDR2 SNEGSKA come from the germline V gene (reference sequence). CDR3 length: 16 amino acids. The CDR3 protein is CSAKKTGLRDSYEQYF. The DNA of the CDR3 is TGCAGTGCTAAAAAGACAGGGTTACGCGACTCCTACGAGCAGTACTTC.

The table lists this clonotype with a few counts. The chain employs TRBV27 and TRBJ1-5; TRBD1 might be the D (5 bases). Trimming pared 0 bases from V and 3 bases from J, leaving 12 bases between. CDR1 is MNHEY, CDR2 SMNVEV, per germline (reference sequence). CDR3 length: 16 residues. The CDR3 loop reads CASSLSRGGHNQPQHF. CDR3 sequence (DNA): TGTGCCAGCAGTTTATCACGGGGAGGACACAATCAGCCCCAGCATTTT.

In DNA form, the CDR3 reads TGCGCCAGCAGCTTGGGGGACAGGCCAGCCAAAAACATTCAGTACTTC. It specifies CASSLGDRPAKNIQYF. The chain uses TRBV5-1 and TRBJ2-4, with 8 nucleotides matching TRBD1. The CDR3 consists of 16 residues. The V gene end was trimmed by 0 bases and the J gene end by 0 bases; junction bases not matched to a gene: 2. The germline V gene encodes CDR1 SGHRS and CDR2 YFSETQ.

In its sample, this clonotype was seen a few times. The chain is built from TRBV10-3 and TRBJ2-5, with D perhaps TRBD2 (6 bases). Germline V gene data show CDR1 as ENHRY and CDR2 as SYGVKD. The CDR3 runs to 17 residues. Trimming shortened V by 0 bases and J by 2 bases, and 16 bases separated the two germline ends. CDR3 nucleotide sequence: TGTGCCATCAGTGAGTCGACCCATACAGGACTACAAGAGACCCAGTACTTC. Encoded protein: CAISESTHTGLQETQYF.

This clonotype was seen a few times. The V call is TRBV12-3 or TRBV12-4, the J call TRBJ1-2; the match to TRBD1 covers 10 bases. The CDR3 totals 15 residues. The junction had 9 bases not matched to a gene; V was cut back by 7 bases and J by 4 bases. CDR3: CASNPDGTGAYGYTF. The CDR3 bases are TGTGCCAGCAATCCGGACGGGACAGGGGCCTATGGCTACACCTTC.

The gene calls are TRBV30 and TRBJ2-2; D is unclear. The CDR3 loop spans 16 amino acids. The germline V gene has CDR1 GTSNPN and CDR2 SVGIG (reference sequence). The V end lost 5 bases, the J end lost 0 bases, and 16 bases lay between the germline ends. The CDR3: CAWDAGHSSNTGELFF. In DNA form, the CDR3 reads TGTGCCTGGGACGCCGGCCACTCTTCGAACACCGGGGAGCTGTTTTTT.

V is TRBV7-8 and J is TRBJ1-6; D call uncertain. The V end was cut by 2 bases, the J end by 10 bases, with 15 bases between. Germline lookup yields CDR1 SGHVS and CDR2 FQNEAQ. The CDR3 sequence is 15 residues long. CDR3 sequence reads: CASSLSARTPSPLHF. The CDR3 nucleotides read TGTGCCAGCAGCTTATCGGCACGGACCCCCTCACCCCTCCACTTT.

This clonotype was counted only a few times. The chain joins TRBV19 to TRBJ1-4; D unresolved. The germline V and J ends were trimmed by 3 bases and 0 bases, with 8 bases remaining between them. Germline V lookup: CDR1 LNHDA, CDR2 SQIVND (reference sequence). The CDR3 contains 15 residues. The CDR3 loop is CASSIRLATNEKLFF. CDR3 in DNA: TGTGCCAGTAGTATCCGGTTGGCAACTAATGAAAAACTGTTTTTT. The variable domain in full, completed from reference TRBV19 and TRBJ1-4, reads DGGITQSPKYLFRKEGQNVTLSCEQNLNHDAMYWYRQDPGQGLRLIYYSQIVNDFQKGDIAEGYSVSREKKESFPLTVTSAQKNPTAFYLCASSIRLATNEKLFFGSGTQLSVL.

The chain employs TRBV6-1 and TRBJ1-5; the D is unclear. Germline assignment: CDR1 MNHNS and CDR2 SASEGT. Trimming took 5 bases from V and 3 from J, leaving 14 bases between them. This CDR3 contains 15 residues. The DNA of the CDR3 is TGTGCCAGCAGTACCGCGACGCCACACAATCAGCCCCAGCATTTT. This gives the protein CASSTATPHNQPQHF.

This clonotype was seen repeatedly, ten times or more. The gene calls are TRBV11-2 and TRBJ2-5, with D tentatively TRBD1 or TRBD2 (5 bases each). From germline, CDR1 is SGHAT and CDR2 FQNNGV. Trimming took off 1 base at V and 4 bases at J, with 13 bases between the two ends. This CDR3 is 15 amino acids long. Here the CDR3 DNA reads TGTGCCAGCAGCTTAGGTTGGGACGGGGCAGAGACCCAGTACTTC. It codes for CASSLGWDGAETQYF.

This clonotype was counted a few times. The chain links TRBV25-1 to TRBJ2-3, with D unclear. The CDR3 is 15 residues long. V lost 1 base, J lost 9 bases, and 17 bases lay in between. Germline V lookup: CDR1 MGHDK, CDR2 SYGVNS. The CDR3 spells CASSESADPGETQYF. The CDR3 DNA reads as TGTGCCAGCAGTGAATCGGCAGACCCTGGTGAAACGCAGTATTTT.

This chain joins TRBV18 and TRBJ2-2, with D possibly matching TRBD2 (5 bases). This CDR3 is 14 amino acids long. V was clipped by 2 bases and J by 6 bases, with 10 bases between them. CDR1 KGHSH and CDR2 LQKENI come from the germline V gene. CDR3 region: CASSPTRAPGELFF. The CDR3 DNA follows: TGTGCCAGCTCACCAACGAGGGCCCCCGGGGAGCTGTTTTTT. Looking up the rest from reference TRBV18 and TRBJ2-2 gives the full variable domain: NAGVMQNPRHLVRRRGQEARLRCSPMKGHSHVYWYRQLPEEGLKFMVYLQKENIIDESGMPKERFSAEFPKEGPSILRIQQVVRGDSAAYFCASSPTRAPGELFFGEGSRLTVL.

The genes are TRBV2 and TRBJ1-2; D gene unclear. Looked up from germline, CDR1 is SNHLY and CDR2 is FYNNEI. The ends were cut back, 7 bases at V and 2 bases at J, with 14 bases in the middle. The CDR3 is 14 residues long. The CDR3 DNA is TGTGCCAGCACCCCCCTAACTCAGAACTATGGCTACACCTTC. Translated, it gives CASTPLTQNYGYTF.

At least ten counts were recorded for this clonotype. The chain uses TRBV6-1 and TRBJ2-1; D tentatively fits TRBD1 or TRBD2 (5 bases each). The CDR3 is made up of 14 amino acids. Germline CDR1 MNHNS, CDR2 SASEGT. V lost 0 bases and J 15 bases, leaving 18 bases between the germline ends. The DNA of the CDR3 is TGTGCCAGCAGTGAAGCGCTAGGTGGGGGAAAAGGGTTCTTC. Translating gives CASSEALGGGKGFF.

The V gene is TRBV6-1, the J gene TRBJ2-7; 9 bases are a match to TRBD2. Germline CDR1 and CDR2: MNHNS and SASEGT. CDR3 length: 14 amino acids. Trimming took 6 bases from V and 4 from J; bases not matched to a gene: 7. CDR3 loop: CASRPTSGPYEQYF. The CDR3 DNA reads TGTGCCAGCAGGCCTACTAGCGGGCCATACGAGCAGTACTTC.

This clonotype has ten or more counts. The CDR3 DNA is TGTGCCAGCAGCTTGGATGGCAGGGGGAATGAAAAACTGTTTTTT. This translates into CASSLDGRGNEKLFF. The gene calls are TRBV5-4 and TRBJ1-4, with 7 bases lining up with TRBD1. Germline V lookup: CDR1 SGHNT, CDR2 YYREEE (reference sequence). The length of the CDR3 is 15 residues. The junction had 4 bases not matched to a gene; V was cut back by 0 bases and J by 5 bases.

This clonotype was seen many times. J is TRBJ2-1 and V is TRBV24-1; TRBD1 agrees at 7 bases. This CDR3 region has 15 residues. V lost 5 bases and J lost 2; bases outside the gene matches: 5. Germline CDR1 and CDR2: KGHDR and SFDVKD. As DNA, the CDR3 is TGTGCCACCAGTGTCGCCGGGACAGCCTACAATGAGCAGTTCTTC. Its translation is CATSVAGTAYNEQFF.

In this sample, this clonotype turned up a few times. The rearrangement uses TRBV5-1 and TRBJ1-1; unclear D gene. This CDR3 contains 16 residues. Trimming removed 0 bases at V and 4 bases at J, with 16 bases between. The germline V gene has CDR1 SGHRS and CDR2 YFSETQ. The CDR3 sequence: CASSLGNSPRVTEAFF. The DNA for the CDR3 is TGCGCCAGCAGCTTGGGTAATTCCCCGAGGGTCACTGAAGCTTTCTTT.